This is a list of T cell receptor beta chains from one sample in a study of OX40 agonist ivuxolimab in advanced cancers. Generated by immunoSEQ multiplex PCR, the TCRdb table keeps only in-frame clones and is missing some. The data contain tens of thousands of clones, 70% to 90% of them seen just once; the ten biggest clones take up roughly 4.2%. Sequenced here: CD4+ or CD8+ T cells sorted from blood, sampled in a trial of the OX40 agonist ivuxolimab. These receptors were collected from an adult with an advanced solid tumor such as melanoma, head and neck, liver or kidney cancer. Both conserved end residues are part of each CDR3. The order of the fields is D gene, V gene, J gene, clone size, CDR3 protein, CDR3 DNA. D genes are given only for firm matches. Clone size, where shown, is once, few, many, or a class for clones that have expanded.

D: -; V: TRBV18; J: TRBJ2-5; size: -; CDR3: CASSPGAGGETQYF; DNA: TGTGCCAGCTCACCGGGGGCTGGTGGGGAGACCCAGTACTTC
D: TRBD2; V: TRBV28; J: TRBJ2-7; size: -; CDR3: CASSFAGTSGSYEQYF; DNA: TGTGCCAGCAGTTTCGCGGGGACTAGCGGGAGCTACGAGCAGTACTTC
D: TRBD2; V: TRBV5-1; J: TRBJ2-3; size: -; CDR3: CASSPIAGAEDTQYF; DNA: TGCGCCAGCAGCCCCATAGCGGGAGCTGAAGATACGCAGTATTTT
D: TRBD2; V: TRBV19; J: TRBJ2-4; size: few; CDR3: CASRPGLAGECILAKNIQYF; DNA: TGTGCCAGTAGGCCGGGACTAGCGGGAGAATGTATTCTAGCCAAAAACATTCAGTACTTC
D: TRBD1; V: TRBV5-1; J: TRBJ2-2; size: -; CDR3: CASSRTGAIGELFF; DNA: TGCGCCAGCAGCCGGACAGGGGCGATAGGGGAGCTGTTTTTT
D: -; V: TRBV30; J: TRBJ1-5; size: -; CDR3: CAWNLGFYQPQHF; DNA: TGTGCCTGGAATTTAGGGTTTTATCAGCCCCAGCATTTT
D: -; V: TRBV2; J: TRBJ1-1; size: -; CDR3: CASSELGTEAFF; DNA: TGTGCCAGCAGTGAACTGGGCACTGAAGCTTTCTTT
D: -; V: TRBV4-1; J: TRBJ2-5; size: -; CDR3: CASSQVFGPQRAQYF; DNA: TGCGCCAGCAGCCAGGTTTTCGGACCCCAGCGGGCCCAGTACTTC
D: -; V: TRBV11-3; J: TRBJ2-3; size: -; CDR3: CASSLGGPGTDTDTQYF; DNA: TGTGCCAGCAGCTTAGGAGGCCCGGGGACGGACACAGATACGCAGTATTTT
D: -; V: TRBV18; J: TRBJ2-7; size: -; CDR3: CASSGQSSSYEQYF; DNA: TGTGCCAGCTCAGGGCAGTCGAGCTCCTACGAGCAGTACTTC
D: -; V: TRBV18; J: TRBJ1-2; size: -; CDR3: CASSLQSNREGYGYTF; DNA: TGTGCCAGCTCACTACAATCTAACAGGGAGGGCTATGGCTACACCTTC
D: -; V: TRBV19; J: TRBJ1-1; size: -; CDR3: CASSSLGPKAFF; DNA: TGTGCCAGTAGTTCCCTAGGACCTAAAGCTTTCTTT
D: -; V: TRBV27; J: TRBJ2-1; size: -; CDR3: CASSFTGTSDEQFF; DNA: TGTGCCAGCAGTTTTACAGGGACAAGTGATGAGCAGTTCTTC
D: TRBD1; V: TRBV11-2; J: TRBJ2-5; size: -; CDR3: CASSLRGQGTTQYF; DNA: TGTGCCAGCAGCTTACGAGGACAGGGGACGACCCAGTACTTC
D: TRBD2; V: TRBV10-3; J: TRBJ2-5; size: -; CDR3: CAISDLGLAGETQYF; DNA: TGTGCCATCAGTGATTTGGGACTAGCGGGTGAGACCCAGTACTTC
D: -; V: TRBV18; J: TRBJ1-1; size: -; CDR3: CASSGGTEAFF; DNA: TGTGCCAGCTCCGGCGGCACTGAAGCTTTCTTT
D: -; V: TRBV6-4; J: TRBJ1-5; size: -; CDR3: CASSDGYSNQPQHF; DNA: TGTGCCAGCAGTGACGGGTATAGCAATCAGCCCCAGCATTTT
D: TRBD1; V: TRBV18; J: TRBJ2-7; size: -; CDR3: CASSPNEGGGYEQYF; DNA: TGTGCCAGCTCACCCAATGAAGGGGGCGGCTACGAGCAGTACTTC
D: TRBD1; V: TRBV4-1; J: TRBJ1-4; size: -; CDR3: CASSQADRDNEKLFF; DNA: TGCGCCAGCAGCCAGGCCGACAGGGATAATGAAAAACTGTTTTTT
D: -; V: TRBV6-5; J: TRBJ1-5; size: -; CDR3: CASSYSLEQPQHF; DNA: TGTGCCAGCAGTTACTCGTTGGAACAGCCCCAGCATTTT
D: TRBD1; V: TRBV12-5; J: TRBJ2-7; size: -; CDR3: CASGSGQGATEQYF; DNA: TGTGCTAGTGGTTCGGGACAGGGGGCGACCGAGCAGTACTTC
D: -; V: TRBV5-1; J: TRBJ2-7; size: -; CDR3: CASTSGPLEDEQYF; DNA: TGCGCCAGCACCTCTGGACCTTTAGAGGACGAGCAGTACTTC
D: TRBD2; V: TRBV10-3; J: TRBJ2-3; size: few; CDR3: CAVYTAGLAGRGDTQYF; DNA: TGTGCCGTGTATACCGCGGGACTAGCGGGTCGGGGAGATACGCAGTATTTT
D: -; V: TRBV5-1; J: TRBJ1-4; size: -; CDR3: CASSLATTNEKLFF; DNA: TGCGCCAGCAGCTTAGCTACAACTAATGAAAAACTGTTTTTT
D: -; V: TRBV11-3; J: TRBJ1-5; size: -; CDR3: CASSLSRNQPQHF; DNA: TGTGCCAGCAGCCTAAGCAGGAACCAGCCCCAGCATTTT
D: -; V: TRBV5-4; J: TRBJ1-1; size: few; CDR3: CASSLLGEAFF; DNA: TGTGCCAGCAGCCTGCTCGGGGAAGCTTTCTTT
D: TRBD1; V: TRBV5-1; J: TRBJ2-4; size: -; CDR3: CASTEQGADIQYF; DNA: TGCGCCAGCACTGAACAGGGGGCAGACATTCAGTACTTC
D: -; V: TRBV19; J: TRBJ2-5; size: -; CDR3: CASSQPFQETQYF; DNA: TGTGCCAGTTCACAGCCTTTCCAAGAGACCCAGTACTTC
D: -; V: TRBV4-1; J: TRBJ1-1; size: -; CDR3: CASSQDTRASNTEAFF; DNA: TGCGCCAGCAGCCAAGATACCAGGGCGTCGAACACTGAAGCTTTCTTT
D: -; V: TRBV7-2; J: TRBJ2-1; size: -; CDR3: CASSLSGGSLGQFF; DNA: TGTGCCAGCAGCTTAAGTGGTGGCAGCTTGGGGCAGTTCTTC
D: -; V: TRBV5-1; J: TRBJ2-1; size: -; CDR3: CASSWGGGSYNEQFF; DNA: TGCGCCAGCAGCTGGGGCGGTGGCTCCTACAATGAGCAGTTCTTC
D: -; V: TRBV11-2; J: TRBJ2-7; size: -; CDR3: CASSLLDGTYEQYF; DNA: TGTGCCAGCAGCTTACTAGACGGTACCTACGAGCAGTACTTC
D: -; V: TRBV6-5; J: TRBJ2-2; size: -; CDR3: CASSPGPVSREELFF; DNA: TGTGCCAGCAGCCCCGGGCCTGTCTCCCGGGAGGAGCTGTTTTTT
D: TRBD1; V: TRBV5-8; J: TRBJ1-5; size: -; CDR3: CASSSGQRNQPQHF; DNA: TGTGCCAGCAGCTCGGGACAGCGCAATCAGCCCCAGCATTTT
D: -; V: TRBV15; J: TRBJ1-4; size: -; CDR3: CATSRDLAGRSEKLFF; DNA: TGTGCCACCAGCAGAGATCTGGCAGGCAGGTCTGAAAAACTGTTTTTT